This entry concerns a single T cell receptor (beta chain). Authors' processing steps: Reference gene primer amplification in the assay estimated nucleated cell counts. Method: immunoSEQ multiplex PCR; TCRdb's copy keeps in-frame clones and lacks some. V and J calls and clone size are given by that table; D and trimming were obtained from the DNA. The sample has a few hundred thousand clones, 89% seen once. The data were obtained in a study of blood T cell repertoires in COVID-19. Across the study: Some COVID-19 samples were acute and others convalescent; all came from the United States, Italy and Spain. PBMCs, B-cell-depleted T cells, or T cells provided the cDNA or gDNA that made up the material.

Trimming took off 6 bases at V and 0 bases at J, with 15 bases between the two ends. The CDR3 runs 15 residues. Germline assignment: CDR1 SGHRS and CDR2 YFSETQ. The V and J genes are TRBV5-1 and TRBJ1-1, with D possibly matching TRBD1 (5 bases). This TCR was sampled from a woman in her sixties or seventies with acute or convalescent COVID-19. Sequenced: peripheral blood. CDR3 coding DNA: TGCGCCAGCACACAGGAATCATGGCTGAACACTGAAGCTTTCTTT. Translation: CASTQESWLNTEAFF.